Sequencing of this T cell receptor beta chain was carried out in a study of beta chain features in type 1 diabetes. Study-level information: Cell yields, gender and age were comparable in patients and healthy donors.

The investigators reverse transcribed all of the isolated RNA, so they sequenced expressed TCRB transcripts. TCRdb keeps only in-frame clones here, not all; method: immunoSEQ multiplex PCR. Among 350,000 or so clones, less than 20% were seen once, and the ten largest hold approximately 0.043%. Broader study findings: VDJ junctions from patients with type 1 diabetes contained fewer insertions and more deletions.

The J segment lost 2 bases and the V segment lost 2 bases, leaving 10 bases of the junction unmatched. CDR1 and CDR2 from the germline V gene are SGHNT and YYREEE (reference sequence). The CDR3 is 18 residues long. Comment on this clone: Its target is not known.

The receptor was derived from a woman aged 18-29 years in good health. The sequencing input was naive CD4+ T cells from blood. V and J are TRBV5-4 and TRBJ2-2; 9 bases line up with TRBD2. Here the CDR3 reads CASSFKLGGGVNTGELFF. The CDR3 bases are TGTGCCAGCAGCTTCAAACTGGGCGGGGGGGTAAACACCGGGGAGCTGTTTTTT.